The T cell receptor beta chain under discussion was sequenced for a study of T-cell memory formation after mild COVID-19. The 5'RACE method, run with constant-segment primers, produced TCR alpha and TCR beta cDNA libraries (carrying sample barcodes and UMIs). One entry per CDR3 protein, called by TCRdb with MiXCR from the 5' RACE reads. The table lists approximately 410,000 distinct CDR3 sequences, 20% to 30% of them singletons. A remark on this clonotype: Its antigen is as yet unknown.

Findings of the study overall: Pre-infection memory contained some responding clones, which suggested that cross-reactive memory had joined. Clones shrinking between day 15 and 85 showed a balanced CD4/CD8 split, and those that grew later tilted toward CD4+. CD4+ clones that contracted lay mainly in CM and EM; CD8+ ones lay in EMRA.

CDR1 is SGHRS and CDR2 is YFSETQ in the germline V gene. The CDR3 covers 13 residues. V was shortened by 5 bases and J by 2 bases, with 11 bases between the two germline ends. The chain joins TRBV5-1 to TRBJ2-7; D might be TRBD2 (5 bases). This clonotype originated in an adult woman who had mild COVID-19 (a few samples of this study predate the infection). Cell type and time point are not known. Sequenced: PBMCs or a T cell subset sorted from them (not recorded which). CDR3 nucleotides: TGCGCCAGCAGGTCCTCGGGAACCTACGAGCAGTACTTC. Its protein is CASRSSGTYEQYF.